These 7 T cell receptor beta chains share one sample of origin, sequenced in a study of shared clonotypes between healthy human individuals. Sequencing was performed with immunoSEQ multiplex PCR; in TCRdb, only in-frame clones are kept and a portion is missing. This table holds roughly 1.5 million clones, roughly 98% found once. The material sequenced was naive CD4+ T cells sorted from blood. Regarding subset: CD45RA+ positively selected. All receptors come from a man aged 25-45 years in good health.

The gene calls are TRBV11-3 and TRBJ2-5; 13 bases map to TRBD2. V gave up 5 bases and J gave up 4 bases; unmatched junction bases: 4. The CDR3 contains 15 residues. Per the germline V gene, CDR1 is SGHNT and CDR2 is YENEEA. In DNA form, the CDR3 reads TGTGCCAGCAGCACCGGACTAGCGGGAGTAGAGACCCAGTACTTC. Translation: CASSTGLAGVETQYF.

The chain has TRBV13 and TRBJ2-7; the D call may be TRBD1 or TRBD2 (6 bases each). The CDR3 sequence is 14 residues long. V lost 6 bases, J lost 0 bases, and 12 bases lay in between. Germline V gene sequence: CDR1 PRHDT, CDR2 FYEKMQ (reference sequence). This CDR3 is CASRRGASSYEQYF. The CDR3 DNA reads TGTGCCAGCAGGAGGGGGGCCTCCTCCTACGAGCAGTACTTC.

The chain is built from TRBV5-1 and TRBJ2-7; 7 positions agree with TRBD1. Germline CDR1 SGHRS, CDR2 YFSETQ. Trimming cost V 6 bases and J 4 bases; bases outside gene matches: 16. CDR3 size: 16 residues. CDR3 in amino acids: CASKITAGTERYEQYF. CDR3 nucleotide sequence: TGCGCCAGCAAAATCACGGCCGGGACAGAGAGATACGAGCAGTACTTC.

This chain uses TRBV9 with TRBJ1-3; a weak D match, TRBD1 (6 bases). Germline V gene lookup returns CDR1 SGDLS and CDR2 YYNGEE. The V end was cut by 0 bases, the J end by 3 bases, with 10 bases between. This CDR3 comprises 15 residues. This CDR3 reads CASSVEGGLGNTIYF. DNA for the CDR3: TGTGCCAGCAGCGTAGAGGGGGGGCTTGGAAACACCATATATTTT.

On this clone itself: A single base separates this from a much larger clone, so it may be a read error. J is TRBJ2-7 and V is TRBV6-1; 10 positions agree with TRBD1. Looked up from germline, CDR1 is MNHNS and CDR2 is SASEGT. The length of the CDR3 is 14 residues. The junction had 4 bases not matched to a gene; V was cut back by 5 bases and J by 3 bases. In DNA, the CDR3 is TGTGCCAGCAGTACCGGGACAGGGGTCTACGAGCAGTACTTC. Protein product: CASSTGTGVYEQYF.

With regard to this clone: This sample includes further DNA sequences coding for the same CDR3. The V and J genes are TRBV18 and TRBJ2-1, with D possibly being TRBD2 (5 bases). CDR3 size: 13 residues. Trimming removed 3 bases from V and 6 bases from J, with 9 bases in between. CDR1 and CDR2 from the germline V gene are KGHSH and LQKENI. CDR3 sequence reads: CASSPGLGNEQFF. The CDR3 DNA reads TGTGCCAGCTCACCCGGACTTGGCAATGAGCAGTTCTTC.

The V call is TRBV6-5, the J call TRBJ2-5; weak D call: TRBD1 (7 bases). Trimming removed 10 bases from V and 1 base from J, with 19 bases in between. This CDR3 spans 15 amino acids. The V gene's germline CDR1 is MNHEY and CDR2 SVGAGI. DNA for the CDR3: TGTGCCACGGGGGCGACAGGGATCGGCCAAGAGACCCAGTACTTC. Translation: CATGATGIGQETQYF.